This TCR beta chain was found in a study of blood T cell repertoires in COVID-19. Germline V gene data show CDR1 as SGHTS and CDR2 as YDEGEE. This CDR3 comprises 14 residues. V lost 4 bases, J lost 8 bases, and 8 bases stayed unmatched. Methods used by the authors: Cell counts per sample came from amplifying reference gene primers. Data came from immunoSEQ multiplex PCR; TCRdb stores just in-frame clones and leaves some out. Clone size and V and J calls were adopted from that table, with D and trimming inferred from the DNA. The sample yields about 350,000 clones, around 91% seen once. This chain links TRBV5-8 with TRBJ2-1; 8 bases match TRBD1. The source is a woman aged 18-29 years who had recovered from COVID-19. Sequences were obtained from peripheral blood. The CDR3 is CASSPTGVRDEQFF. In DNA, the CDR3 is TGTGCCAGCAGCCCGACAGGGGTAAGGGATGAGCAGTTCTTC.